Listed here are 8 T cell receptor beta chains from one sample, sequenced in a study of T cells in Graves' hyperthyroidism and ophthalmopathy. The TCR beta CDR3 regions underwent amplification using RNA transcripts as the source. TCR CDR3 regions were first amplified by RT-PCR with HTBI primers. From the multiplex PCR reads, TCRdb called clonotypes with MiXCR, one entry per CDR3 protein. The table lists approximately 600,000 distinct CDR3 sequences, 20% of them singletons. The sample consisted of blood. The receptors shown here come from a man aged 30 to 45 with Graves' ophthalmopathy.

This clonotype was recorded at least ten times. This chain joins TRBV28 and TRBJ2-1; D is possibly TRBD1 (6 bases). Germline V gives CDR1 MDHEN, CDR2 SYDVKM. Trimming cost V 2 bases and J 5 bases, with 13 bases left between them. The CDR3 spans 15 residues. CDR3 in DNA: TGTGCCAGCAGTTTAGCAGGGGTATCCAACAATGAGCAGTTCTTC. The encoded protein is CASSLAGVSNNEQFF.

This clonotype was observed a handful of times. The genes are TRBV7-9 and TRBJ2-7, with D tentatively TRBD2 (6 bases). The CDR3 contains 15 residues. V lost 4 bases to trimming and J lost 2 bases, with 15 bases between them. Germline values: CDR1 SEHNR, CDR2 FQNEAQ (reference sequence). The CDR3 bases are TGTGCCAGCAGCTCAGACCGGGACTCTACCTACGAGCAGTACTTC. Its protein product is CASSSDRDSTYEQYF.

This clonotype occurred once. A much larger clone lies one base from this, so it may be a read error. The chain combines TRBV12-3 or TRBV12-4 with TRBJ2-1; D remains unclear. CDR3 length: 12 amino acids. With 3 bases removed from V and 6 bases from J, the gap between germline ends came to 6 bases. CDR3 DNA sequence: TGTGCCAGCAGTTTTTTTGGCAATGAGCAGTTCTTC. Amino acid sequence: CASSFFGNEQFF.

A few counts support this clonotype. The rearrangement joins TRBV4-1 to TRBJ2-7, with D unresolved. CDR1 MGHRA and CDR2 YSYEKL come from the germline V gene. V lost 0 bases, J lost 7 bases, and 10 bases lay in between. This CDR3 region has 13 residues. CDR3 nucleotides: TGCGCCAGCAGCCAAGATAGACACGAAGAGCAGTACTTC. It is translated as CASSQDRHEEQYF.

This clonotype was detected ten times or more. The chain recombines TRBV27 with TRBJ2-7, with unresolved D. The CDR3 runs 14 residues. Germline V gene lookup returns CDR1 MNHEY and CDR2 SMNVEV (reference sequence). The V and J ends lost 5 bases and 2 bases respectively, with 13 bases between them. The CDR3 DNA sequence: TGTGCCAGCAGTGCCCTACGCGAAACCTACGAGCAGTACTTC. Its protein product is CASSALRETYEQYF.

The gene calls are TRBV5-1 and TRBJ2-7, with 7 bases fitting TRBD1. Germline CDR1 reads SGHRS; CDR2 reads YFSETQ. Trimming took 6 bases from V and 2 from J; bases not matched to a gene: 5. CDR3 size: 13 residues. CDR3 nucleotide sequence: TGCGCCAGCACCGGGACAGTGACCTACGAGCAGTACTTC. As protein: CASTGTVTYEQYF.

The chain links TRBV4-1 to TRBJ1-1; 9 positions match TRBD1. J gave up 6 bases and V 0 bases, and 2 bases lay outside the gene matches. CDR1 and CDR2 from the germline V gene are MGHRA and YSYEKL. This CDR3 contains 14 residues. The chain's CDR3 is CASSQDGTGPEAFF. As DNA, the CDR3 is TGCGCCAGCAGCCAAGATGGGACAGGGCCTGAAGCTTTCTTT.

In this sample, this clonotype turned up a few times. The CDR3 loop reads CASSIGDAYNEQFF. The DNA for the CDR3 is TGTGCCAGTAGTATTGGGGACGCCTACAATGAGCAGTTCTTC. The gene calls are TRBV19 and TRBJ2-1; D may be TRBD1 or TRBD2 (5 bases each). Germline assignment: CDR1 LNHDA and CDR2 SQIVND (reference sequence). CDR3 length: 14 residues. V was shortened by 3 bases and J by 2 bases, with 8 bases between the two germline ends. Full variable domain (remainder filled in from reference TRBV19 and TRBJ2-1): DGGITQSPKYLFRKEGQNVTLSCEQNLNHDAMYWYRQDPGQGLRLIYYSQIVNDFQKGDIAEGYSVSREKKESFPLTVTSAQKNPTAFYLCASSIGDAYNEQFFGPGTRLTVL.